What follows describes a single TCR beta chain. Its antigen is as yet unknown. Repertoires were generated with immunoSEQ multiplex PCR, while TCRdb's copy carries only in-frame clones and drops some. The sample lists 75,000 to 100,000 clones; just over 90% were seen once. This sample stems from a study of PD-1 blockade in classical Hodgkin lymphoma. For the study at large: Nivolumab was administered to patients intravenously at 3 mg/kg every 2 weeks. General study results and limits: TCR diversity at baseline was reported to be reduced in newly diagnosed patients relative to healthy donors. Still unresolved is the cause of the repertoire differences, which may be disease activity or prior therapy. Patients with an early start, nivolumab under 1 year after ASCT, were excluded.

Sample time point: cycle 4 day 1 (C4D1), after 5 to 7 weeks of nivolumab. Every patient had relapsed following autologous stem cell transplantation, and cohorts differed in brentuximab vedotin exposure. Trimming cost V 2 bases and J 3 bases; bases outside gene matches: 17. The CDR3 loop spans 20 amino acids. Per germline, CDR1 LGHNA and CDR2 YNFKEQ. The rearrangement joins TRBV4-2 to TRBJ2-7; TRBD2 aligns across 12 bases. The receptor was isolated from a human donor with classical Hodgkin lymphoma. Material: peripheral blood mononuclear cells (PBMCs), obtained before the fourth cycle of nivolumab. CDR3 residues: CASSQLQFSRTSGVSYEQYF. CDR3 in DNA: TGTGCCAGCAGCCAACTGCAGTTTTCCAGGACTAGCGGGGTTAGCTACGAGCAGTACTTC.